These T cell receptor beta chains were read from a single sample in a study of blood T cells in healthy people across ages. One entry per CDR3 protein, called by TCRdb with MiXCR from the 5' RACE reads. The sample holds some 1.5 million distinct CDR3 sequences; about 30% are singletons and the top ten take around 7.7%. Material for sequencing was blood. These receptors were collected from a woman under 40 in good health. CDR3s include the opening cysteine and the closing phenylalanine or tryptophan. Each record gives: CDR3 protein, CDR3 DNA, V gene, D gene, clone size, J gene. The D gene is left open where the match is weak. The size of a clone is reported for some rows only, either as once, few or many, or as a class for expanded clones.

CDR3 protein: CASSQAENTIYF
CDR3 DNA: TGTGCCAGCAGCCAAGCGGAGAACACCATATATTTT
V gene: TRBV14
D gene: NA
clone size: NA
J gene: TRBJ1-3

CDR3 protein: CASSLTGQDTQYF
CDR3 DNA: TGTGCCAGCAGCTTAACAGGGCAAGATACGCAGTATTTT
V gene: TRBV11-3
D gene: NA
clone size: few
J gene: TRBJ2-3

CDR3 protein: CASSRGGAAGPNTEAFF
CDR3 DNA: TGCGCCAGCAGCCGTGGCGGGGCGGCAGGGCCGAACACTGAAGCTTTCTTT
V gene: TRBV5-1
D gene: NA
clone size: few
J gene: TRBJ1-1

CDR3 protein: CASRARQGAGEAFF
CDR3 DNA: TGTGCCAGCAGGGCCCGACAGGGGGCTGGTGAAGCTTTCTTT
V gene: TRBV6-1
D gene: TRBD1
clone size: NA
J gene: TRBJ1-1

CDR3 protein: CSAADTGVPNQPQHF
CDR3 DNA: TGCAGTGCAGCCGATACAGGGGTACCAAATCAGCCCCAGCATTTT
V gene: TRBV20-1
D gene: TRBD1
clone size: NA
J gene: TRBJ1-5

CDR3 protein: CSAQQGDYGYTF
CDR3 DNA: TGCAGTGCTCAACAGGGTGACTATGGCTACACCTTC
V gene: TRBV20-1
D gene: NA
clone size: many
J gene: TRBJ1-2

CDR3 protein: CASSPDLSRADTQYF
CDR3 DNA: TGTGCCAGCTCACCAGACTTAAGCCGGGCAGATACGCAGTATTTT
V gene: TRBV18
D gene: NA
clone size: few
J gene: TRBJ2-3

CDR3 protein: CASSLTWDRTYTEAFF
CDR3 DNA: TGCGCCAGCAGCTTAACCTGGGACAGGACCTACACTGAAGCTTTCTTT
V gene: TRBV5-1
D gene: TRBD1
clone size: NA
J gene: TRBJ1-1

CDR3 protein: CASSLAHMGQGYEQYF
CDR3 DNA: TGCGCCAGCAGCTTGGCCCATATGGGACAGGGCTACGAGCAGTACTTC
V gene: TRBV5-1
D gene: TRBD1
clone size: NA
J gene: TRBJ2-7

CDR3 protein: CASSPTGGGTQYF
CDR3 DNA: TGTGCCAGCAGTCCCACTGGGGGAGGGACCCAGTACTTC
V gene: TRBV7-2
D gene: NA
clone size: many
J gene: TRBJ2-5

CDR3 protein: CSARVGVFETQYF
CDR3 DNA: TGCAGTGCTAGAGTGGGAGTTTTCGAGACCCAGTACTTC
V gene: TRBV20-1
D gene: NA
clone size: few
J gene: TRBJ2-5

CDR3 protein: CASSLWVQSPQHF
CDR3 DNA: TGTGCCAGCAGTCTTTGGGTGCAGTCGCCCCAGCATTTT
V gene: TRBV12-3/TRBV12-4
D gene: NA
clone size: NA
J gene: TRBJ1-5

CDR3 protein: CASSATSSAGELFF
CDR3 DNA: TGTGCCAGCAGCGCGACTAGCAGCGCCGGGGAGCTGTTTTTT
V gene: TRBV9
D gene: TRBD2
clone size: NA
J gene: TRBJ2-2

CDR3 protein: CASSSEGRSTDTQYF
CDR3 DNA: TGTGCCAGCAGCTCAGAGGGGCGGAGCACAGATACGCAGTATTTT
V gene: TRBV7-9
D gene: NA
clone size: few
J gene: TRBJ2-3

CDR3 protein: CSARDVYEQYF
CDR3 DNA: TGCAGTGCCAGGGACGTCTACGAGCAGTACTTC
V gene: TRBV20-1
D gene: NA
clone size: many
J gene: TRBJ2-7

CDR3 protein: CASSLSAVSGRETQYF
CDR3 DNA: TGTGCCAGCAGCTTGTCGGCTGTCTCAGGGCGAGAGACCCAGTACTTC
V gene: TRBV5-5
D gene: NA
clone size: few
J gene: TRBJ2-5

CDR3 protein: CATTTRQGAYGYTF
CDR3 DNA: TGTGCCACCACAACCCGACAAGGCGCTTATGGCTACACCTTC
V gene: TRBV15
D gene: NA
clone size: NA
J gene: TRBJ1-2

CDR3 protein: CASRRDTEAFF
CDR3 DNA: TGTGCCAGCAGGCGGGACACTGAAGCTTTCTTT
V gene: TRBV6-6
D gene: NA
clone size: many
J gene: TRBJ1-1

CDR3 protein: CASSPAASWELFF
CDR3 DNA: TGCGCCAGCAGCCCAGCGGCTTCTTGGGAGCTGTTTTTT
V gene: TRBV4-1
D gene: NA
clone size: few
J gene: TRBJ2-2

CDR3 protein: CASSEQWGSYNEQFF
CDR3 DNA: TGCGCCAGCAGCGAACAGTGGGGCTCCTACAATGAGCAGTTCTTC
V gene: TRBV5-1
D gene: NA
clone size: NA
J gene: TRBJ2-1

CDR3 protein: CAGGLAGVATGELFF
CDR3 DNA: TGTGCCGGCGGACTAGCGGGAGTGGCGACCGGGGAGCTGTTTTTT
V gene: TRBV27
D gene: TRBD2
clone size: NA
J gene: TRBJ2-2

CDR3 protein: CASSDWYSNQPQHF
CDR3 DNA: TGTGCCAGCAGTGACTGGTATAGCAATCAGCCCCAGCATTTT
V gene: TRBV2
D gene: NA
clone size: few
J gene: TRBJ1-5

CDR3 protein: CASSEQGLGSSYEQYF
CDR3 DNA: TGTGCCAGCAGCGAACAGGGACTAGGAAGCTCCTACGAGCAGTACTTC
V gene: TRBV3-1
D gene: TRBD2
clone size: NA
J gene: TRBJ2-7

CDR3 protein: CAWAYLAGGQGEQFF
CDR3 DNA: TGTGCCTGGGCCTACCTAGCGGGGGGGCAGGGTGAGCAGTTCTTC
V gene: TRBV30
D gene: TRBD2
clone size: once
J gene: TRBJ2-1